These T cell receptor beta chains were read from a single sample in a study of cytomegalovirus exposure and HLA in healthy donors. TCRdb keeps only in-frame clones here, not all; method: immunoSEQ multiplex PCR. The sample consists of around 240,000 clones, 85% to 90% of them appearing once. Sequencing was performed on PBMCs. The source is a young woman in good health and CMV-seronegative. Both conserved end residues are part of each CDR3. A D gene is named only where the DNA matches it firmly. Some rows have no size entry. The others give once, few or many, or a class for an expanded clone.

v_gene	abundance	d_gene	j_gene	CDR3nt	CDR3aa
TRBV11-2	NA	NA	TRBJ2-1	TGTGCCAGCAGCTTAGGGCAGAATGAGCAGTTCTTC	CASSLGQNEQFF
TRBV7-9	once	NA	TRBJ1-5	TGTGCCAGCAGCGCCCCGGGGGGGTCTGGGCCCCAGCATTTT	CASSAPGGSGPQHF
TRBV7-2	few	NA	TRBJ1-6	TGTGCCAGCAGCTTGGGGGGAGAGAATTCACCCCTCCACTTT	CASSLGGENSPLHF
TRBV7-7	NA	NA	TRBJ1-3	TGTGCTAGCAGCAATAGGGAGAGCTCTGGAAACACCATATATTTT	CASSNRESSGNTIYF
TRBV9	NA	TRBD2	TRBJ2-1	TGTGCCAGCAGCGAACGGGGGGGCAAGCACAATGAGCAGTTCTTC	CASSERGGKHNEQFF
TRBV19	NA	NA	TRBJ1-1	TGTGCCAGTAGTATTTACAGCATCTCGAACACTGAAGCTTTCTTT	CASSIYSISNTEAFF
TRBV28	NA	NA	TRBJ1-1	TGTGCCAGCAGTTTGGCAGCGGTGAACACTGAAGCTTTCTTT	CASSLAAVNTEAFF
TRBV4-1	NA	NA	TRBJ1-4	TGCGCCAGCAGCCTCGTCGTAGTGGTGTCGGGTGAAAAACTGTTTTTT	CASSLVVVVSGEKLFF
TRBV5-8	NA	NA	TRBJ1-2	TGTGCCAGCAGCTTGGACGGGTGGTATGGCTACACCTTC	CASSLDGWYGYTF
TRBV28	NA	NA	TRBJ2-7	TGTGCCAGCAGTTTTCAAGGTCTGGAGAGCAACTACGAGCAGTACTTC	CASSFQGLESNYEQYF
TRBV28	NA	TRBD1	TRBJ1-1	TGTGCCAGCAGTTTAGGACAGGGGAAAGCTTTCTTT	CASSLGQGKAFF
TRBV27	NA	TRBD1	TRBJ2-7	TGTGCCAGCAGTATGACAGGGCACGAGCAGTACTTC	CASSMTGHEQYF
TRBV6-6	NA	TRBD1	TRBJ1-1	TGTGCCAGCAGCCAGCTGGGACAGGGGAACACTGAAGCTTTCTTT	CASSQLGQGNTEAFF
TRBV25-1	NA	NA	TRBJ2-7	TGTGCCAGCAGTGAAACAGGATTTGTCTACGAGCAGTACTTC	CASSETGFVYEQYF
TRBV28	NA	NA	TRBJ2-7	TGTGCCAGCAGTTTAGAGGCCAGGGCCCCCTCCTACGAGCAGTACTTC	CASSLEARAPSYEQYF
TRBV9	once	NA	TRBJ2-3	TGTGCCAGCAGCGTAGAGGGCAGGACTAGCACAGATACGCAGTATTTT	CASSVEGRTSTDTQYF
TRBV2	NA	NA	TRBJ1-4	TGTGCCACTAAGCTATCAGGGTTGTATGAAAAACTGTTTTTT	CATKLSGLYEKLFF
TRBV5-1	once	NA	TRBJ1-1	TGCGCCAGCAGGTCGGGACAACCGGGGAACACTGAAGCTTTCTTT	CASRSGQPGNTEAFF
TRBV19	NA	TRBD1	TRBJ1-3	TGTGCCAGTAGCCTAGAGACAGGGGGCTCTGGAAACACCATATATTTT	CASSLETGGSGNTIYF
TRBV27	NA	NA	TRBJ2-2	TGTGCCAGCAGTTTAGCGGGGCCGACCCAGGGATGGACCGGGGAGCTGTTTTTT	CASSLAGPTQGWTGELFF
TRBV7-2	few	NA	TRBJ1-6	TGTGCCAGCAGCTTAGGTTTGGCCGTGGATTCACCCCTCCACTTT	CASSLGLAVDSPLHF
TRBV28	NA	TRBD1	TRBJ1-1	TGTGCCAGCAGCAGACAGGGCGAGCACACTGAAGCTTTCTTT	CASSRQGEHTEAFF
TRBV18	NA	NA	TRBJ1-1	TGTGCCAGCTCACTGGCGGGACTGGGGAACACTGAAGCTTTCTTT	CASSLAGLGNTEAFF
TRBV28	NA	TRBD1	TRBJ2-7	TGTGCCAGCAGTAGGACAGGGGGCTCCTACGAGCAGTACTTC	CASSRTGGSYEQYF
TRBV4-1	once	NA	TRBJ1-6	TGCGCCAGCAGCCAAGATCTTTCCGATTCACCCCTCCACTTT	CASSQDLSDSPLHF
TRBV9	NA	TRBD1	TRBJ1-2	TGTGCCAGCAGCGACCAGACAGGGGCCGGCTACACCTTC	CASSDQTGAGYTF